This T cell receptor beta chain originates from a study of T cells after yellow fever vaccination. Each CDR3 protein is one row after TCRdb ran MiXCR on the 5' RACE reads. This table has about 580,000 distinct CDR3 sequences, roughly a sixth appearing once. CDR1 is SGDLS, CDR2 YYNGEE, per germline. This CDR3 contains 17 residues. V trimming: 3 bases; J trimming: 5 bases; junction bases outside the gene matches: 13. This receptor was taken from a man younger than 35 who received the YFV17D yellow fever vaccine. The specimen was PBMCs, collected 4 to 5 days after the first yellow fever vaccination. This rearrangement joins TRBV9 to TRBJ1-2, with 10 bases that match TRBD1. For the CDR3, the DNA is TGTGCCAGCAGCGCCGGGACAGGGGATTGGGCTCTATATGGCTACACCTTC. Translated: CASSAGTGDWALYGYTF.